The 19 T cell receptor beta chains reported below all come from one sample, sequenced in a study of shared clonotypes between healthy human individuals. Naive CD8 cells were CD45RO-negative, positively selected for CCR7, excluding terminally differentiated effector memory CD45RA+ cells. The protocol was immunoSEQ multiplex PCR, while the TCRdb copy is restricted to in-frame clones and leaves out a portion. The data show fewer than 850,000 clones, around 96% seen once. The specimen sequenced was naive CD8+ T cells sorted from blood. The receptors stem from a man aged 25-45 years in good health.

Worth noting for this clone: The same CDR3 arises from other DNA sequences in this sample as well. The chain uses TRBV9 and TRBJ1-2; D is possibly TRBD1 (5 bases). Trimming took off 0 bases at V and 3 bases at J, with 9 bases between the two ends. In germline, CDR1 is SGDLS, CDR2 YYNGEE. This CDR3 is 14 amino acids long. CDR3 in amino acids: CASSVGGGDYGYTF. The CDR3 DNA is TGTGCCAGCAGCGTAGGAGGAGGGGACTATGGCTACACCTTC.

V usage is TRBV6-6 and J usage is TRBJ1-5; D uncertain. This CDR3 spans 15 amino acids. V lost 2 bases and J 1 base, leaving 9 bases between the germline ends. CDR1 is MNHNY and CDR2 is SVGAGI in the germline V gene (reference sequence). CDR3 coding DNA: TGTGCCAGCAGTTACATGGGCAGAAGCAATCAGCCCCAGCATTTT. Protein: CASSYMGRSNQPQHF.

The chain uses TRBV14 and TRBJ1-3; D unclear. The germline V gene has CDR1 SGHDN and CDR2 FVKESK. The CDR3 length is 17 residues. V shed 1 base and J shed 2 bases, with 15 bases lying between them. CDR3 in amino acids: CASSQVASFTPGNTIYF. The DNA for the CDR3 is TGTGCCAGCAGCCAAGTTGCTTCTTTCACCCCTGGAAACACCATATATTTT.

On this clone: Other DNA sequences in this specimen translate into the identical CDR3. The chain is built from TRBV29-1 and TRBJ2-1; 7 nucleotides agree with TRBD2. The CDR3 consists of 13 residues. Per the germline V gene, CDR1 is SQVTM and CDR2 is ANQGSEA. The trim removed 4 bases at V and 4 bases at J, leaving 4 bases unmatched. CDR3 residues: CSVGLAEYNEQFF. CDR3 nucleotide sequence: TGCAGCGTTGGTCTAGCGGAATACAATGAGCAGTTCTTC.

The genes are TRBV27 and TRBJ2-5; 8 bases match TRBD1. After removal of 2 bases from V and 5 bases from J, the junction contained 7 bases not matched to a gene. This CDR3 has 15 residues. Germline V gene data show CDR1 as MNHEY and CDR2 as SMNVEV (reference sequence). The CDR3 sequence is CASSLRRQGLETQYF. The CDR3 nucleotides are TGTGCCAGCAGTTTACGGCGACAGGGGTTGGAGACCCAGTACTTC.

This rearrangement joins TRBV18 to TRBJ2-7; no clear D gene. The CDR3 sequence is 15 residues long. The germline V gene encodes CDR1 KGHSH and CDR2 LQKENI. V was clipped by 0 bases and J by 5 bases, with 14 bases between them. CDR3 loop: CASSPPLGHPNEQYF. CDR3 sequence (DNA): TGTGCCAGCTCACCACCGTTGGGCCACCCTAACGAGCAGTACTTC.

The gene calls are TRBV7-9 and TRBJ2-5; TRBD1 agrees at 7 bases. From germline, CDR1 is SEHNR and CDR2 FQNEAQ (reference sequence). J was trimmed by 5 bases and V by 5 bases; bases with no gene match: 14. The CDR3 is 16 residues long. The CDR3 DNA is TGTGCCAGCAGCCCTCGGGACAGCAAAACGTTGGAGACCCAGTACTTC. It encodes CASSPRDSKTLETQYF.

The V call is TRBV7-9, the J call TRBJ2-7; 7 positions match TRBD2. The CDR3 is 15 amino acids. CDR1 SEHNR and CDR2 FQNEAQ come from the germline V gene (reference sequence). J was trimmed by 3 bases and V by 5 bases; bases with no gene match: 10. The CDR3 DNA reads as TGTGCCAGCAGCCACCCTGGGCGGGGGAACTACGAGCAGTACTTC. Protein sequence: CASSHPGRGNYEQYF.

The gene calls are TRBV7-9 and TRBJ1-4; perhaps TRBD1 as D (5 bases). Trimming took off 5 bases at V and 2 bases at J, with 18 bases between the two ends. The germline gives CDR1 SEHNR, CDR2 FQNEAQ (reference sequence). There are 17 residues in the CDR3. CDR3 in amino acids: CASSVPEQATTNEKLFF. In nucleotides, the CDR3 is TGTGCCAGCAGCGTCCCAGAACAGGCAACTACTAATGAAAAACTGTTTTTT.

The genes are TRBV29-1 and TRBJ2-4; no definite D call. Germline CDR1 and CDR2: SQVTM and ANQGSEA. The CDR3 runs to 13 residues. V was shortened by 4 bases and J by 1 base, with 8 bases between the two germline ends. The CDR3 region is CSVVKGAKNIQYF. The CDR3 nucleotides are TGCAGCGTTGTGAAGGGCGCCAAAAACATTCAGTACTTC.

To note about this clone: This same CDR3 is encoded by further DNA sequences in the sample. The V and J genes are TRBV9 and TRBJ2-2; D remains unclear. Trimming pared 0 bases from V and 6 bases from J, leaving 6 bases between. Germline V gene lookup returns CDR1 SGDLS and CDR2 YYNGEE. This CDR3 has 13 amino acids. The CDR3 loop is CASSVGLPGELFF. The DNA of the CDR3 is TGTGCCAGCAGCGTAGGTCTCCCCGGGGAGCTGTTTTTT. The full variable domain, its missing parts supplied by reference TRBV9 and TRBJ2-2, is DSGVTQTPKHLITATGQRVTLRCSPRSGDLSVYWYQQSLDQGLQFLIQYYNGEERAKGNILERFSAQQFPDLHSELNLSSLELGDSALYFCASSVGLPGELFFGEGSRLTVL.

The CDR3 DNA reads TGTGCCAGCAGCTTATTGTTTGACGAGCAGTACTTC. This translates into CASSLLFDEQYF. V usage is TRBV11-2 and J usage is TRBJ2-7, with no clear D. The CDR3 runs 12 residues. CDR1 and CDR2 (germline): SGHAT, FQNNGV. V shed 2 bases and J shed 5 bases, with 7 bases lying between them.

J is TRBJ2-5 and V is TRBV7-9; 8 bases are a match to TRBD2. The CDR3 runs 16 residues. Looked up from germline, CDR1 is SEHNR and CDR2 is FQNEAQ (reference sequence). The trim removed 5 bases at V and 1 base at J, leaving 9 bases unmatched. CDR3: CASSPSAGGPQETQYF. Written as DNA, the CDR3 is TGTGCCAGCAGCCCGTCTGCGGGAGGCCCCCAAGAGACCCAGTACTTC.

The genes are TRBV5-6 and TRBJ2-1, with TRBD2 matching over 15 bases. J lost 10 bases, V lost 0 bases, and 2 bases had no gene match. Per germline, CDR1 SGHDT and CDR2 YYEEEE. CDR3 length: 15 amino acids. The CDR3 region is CASSLAGLAGGEQFF. The CDR3 DNA is TGTGCCAGCAGCTTGGCCGGACTAGCGGGAGGGGAGCAGTTCTTC.

This clone was seen a single time. The rearrangement uses TRBV10-3 and TRBJ1-4; 7 bases align to TRBD1. From germline, CDR1 is ENHRY and CDR2 SYGVKD. This CDR3 spans 14 amino acids. The J segment lost 3 bases and the V segment lost 3 bases, leaving 1 base of the junction unmatched. In DNA, the CDR3 is TGTGCCATCAGTGATCAGGGGGCTAATGAAAAACTGTTTTTT. Its protein is CAISDQGANEKLFF.

CDR3: CASSQTTGTSADEQYF. The CDR3 coding sequence is TGTGCCAGCAGCCAAACTACAGGGACTAGCGCGGACGAGCAGTACTTC. The rearrangement uses TRBV4-2 and TRBJ2-7; 10 nucleotides line up with TRBD2. CDR1 is LGHNA and CDR2 is YNFKEQ in the germline V gene. The V segment lost 2 bases and the J segment 5 bases; nucleotides outside the gene matches: 9. The length of the CDR3 is 16 residues.

The chain is built from TRBV9 and TRBJ1-2, with D maybe TRBD1 (6 bases). The CDR3 contains 15 residues. CDR1 and CDR2 from the germline V gene are SGDLS and YYNGEE. Trimming removed 0 bases at V and 2 bases at J, with 11 bases between. This CDR3 is CASSVGTGSNYGYTF. DNA of the CDR3: TGTGCCAGCAGCGTAGGAACAGGGTCGAACTATGGCTACACCTTC.

This clone was seen only once. V and J are TRBV7-9 and TRBJ2-7; 8 bases fit TRBD2. V lost 5 bases and J lost 6; bases outside the gene matches: 3. CDR3 length equals 12 residues. Germline assignment: CDR1 SEHNR and CDR2 FQNEAQ (reference sequence). The CDR3 DNA reads TGTGCCAGCAGCCGTAGCGGGACCGAGCAGTACTTC. Translating it yields CASSRSGTEQYF. Full variable domain (outside the CDR3, taken from reference TRBV7-9 and TRBJ2-7): DTGVSQNPRHKITKRGQNVTFRCDPISEHNRLYWYRQTLGQGPEFLTYFQNEAQLEKSRLLSDRFSAERPKGSFSTLEIQRTEQGDSAMYLCASSRSGTEQYFGPGTRLTVT.

The rearrangement links TRBV7-8 to TRBJ2-7; 7 bases agree with TRBD1. The germline gives CDR1 SGHVS, CDR2 FQNEAQ. V lost 5 bases to trimming and J lost 0 bases; unmatched junction nucleotides: 7. CDR3 length: 15 amino acids. The CDR3 DNA follows: TGTGCCAGCAGCCTTGACAGGGCTCCCTCCTACGAGCAGTACTTC. This gives the protein CASSLDRAPSYEQYF.